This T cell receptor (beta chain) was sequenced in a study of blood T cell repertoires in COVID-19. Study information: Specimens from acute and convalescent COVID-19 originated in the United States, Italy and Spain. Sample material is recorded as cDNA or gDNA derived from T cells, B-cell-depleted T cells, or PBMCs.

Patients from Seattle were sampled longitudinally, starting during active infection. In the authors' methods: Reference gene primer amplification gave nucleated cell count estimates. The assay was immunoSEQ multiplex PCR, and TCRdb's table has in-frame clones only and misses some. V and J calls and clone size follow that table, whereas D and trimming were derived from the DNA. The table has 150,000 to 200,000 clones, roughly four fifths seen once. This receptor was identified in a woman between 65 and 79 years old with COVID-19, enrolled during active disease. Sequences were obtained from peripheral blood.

CDR3 DNA sequence: TGTGCCAGCAGCGCGGATCAGGGGGCCGGGGAGCTGTTTTTT. Translated, it gives CASSADQGAGELFF. The chain is built from TRBV5-6 and TRBJ2-2; TRBD1 aligns across 7 bases. There are 14 residues in the CDR3. Trimming took 4 bases from V and 6 from J; bases not matched to a gene: 6. Germline V gene lookup returns CDR1 SGHDT and CDR2 YYEEEE. Based on the CDR3 plus reference TRBV5-6 and TRBJ2-2, the full variable domain is DAGVTQSPTHLIKTRGQQVTLRCSPKSGHDTVSWYQQALGQGPQFIFQYYEEEERQRGNFPDRFSGHQFPNYSSELNVNALLLGDSALYLCASSADQGAGELFFGEGSRLTVL.